This TCR beta chain derives from a study of blood T cell dynamics during melanoma immunotherapy. Study at large: Standard first-line treatment here was pembrolizumab or nivolumab plus ipilimumab in metastatic melanoma.

Of note for this clone: Its antigen is not identified.

Every bulk PBMC sample received the same 350 ng of DNA. The table came from immunoSEQ multiplex PCR; TCRdb's copy has only in-frame clones and leaves some out. The repertoire consists of about 10,000 clones, with less than 90% occurring once and the leading ten covering less than 5%. Germline-derived CDR1 and CDR2 are SGHKS and YYEKEE (reference sequence). The CDR3 length is 14 residues. Trimming took 4 bases from V and 5 from J; bases not matched to a gene: 6. Overall study results and limits: The study could not tell melanoma-specific clones from general immune activation.

The time point denotes: week 3, after first cycle of checkpoint inhibitor. No patient had earlier systemic cancer treatment, concurrent immunosuppressants, or another active cancer. This rearrangement joins TRBV5-5 to TRBJ2-7, with 10 positions matching TRBD2. The TCR comes from a human donor with melanoma. The material sequenced was blood, taken from a patient treated with checkpoint blockade. The CDR3 spells CASSRGLAEDEQYF. As DNA, the CDR3 is TGTGCCAGCAGCCGAGGACTAGCGGAGGACGAGCAGTACTTC.